Listed below are T cell receptor beta chains from one sample, sequenced in a study of a mutant IDH1 vaccine in newly diagnosed glioma. Assay used: immunoSEQ multiplex PCR; TCRdb lists only in-frame clones, some missing. The sample lists roughly 68,000 clones, 79% seen once, with around 8.5% in the top ten. Material: PBMCs, obtained from a glioma patient treated with radiotherapy, temozolomide or both. These receptors came from a middle-aged man with glioma. The CDR3 runs from the conserved cysteine through the conserved F or W. The D gene is left open where the match is weak. Not every row has a clone size; where given, it reads once, few, many or a size class.

j_call clone_size v_call d_call cdr3_aa cdr3_nt
TRBJ1-5 NA TRBV15 TRBD1 CATSPDRGIGQPQHF TGTGCCACCAGTCCGGACAGGGGAATCGGTCAGCCCCAGCATTTT
TRBJ1-2 NA TRBV6-1 NA CASSEVGDGYTF TGTGCCAGCAGTGAGGTAGGGGATGGCTACACCTTC
TRBJ1-1 NA TRBV10-3 TRBD1 CAIVDRGGTEAFF TGTGCCATCGTAGACAGGGGGGGAACTGAAGCTTTCTTT
TRBJ1-5 few TRBV4-1 NA CASSQDRNSGWPQHF TGCGCCAGCAGCCAAGATCGGAACAGCGGATGGCCCCAGCATTTT
TRBJ1-1 NA TRBV5-1 TRBD1 CASSFGTGNTEAFF TGCGCCAGCAGCTTCGGGACAGGCAACACTGAAGCTTTCTTT
TRBJ2-1 NA TRBV2 TRBD1 CATTQGAIYNEQFF TGTGCCACCACACAGGGGGCCATCTACAATGAGCAGTTCTTC
TRBJ2-7 medium-sized TRBV27 NA CASSLQDGYEQYF TGTGCCAGCAGTTTACAGGACGGCTACGAGCAGTACTTC
TRBJ2-3 NA TRBV29-1 NA CSVRVGRGVKADTQYF TGCAGCGTTCGGGTCGGACGAGGGGTCAAGGCAGATACGCAGTATTTT
TRBJ1-6 NA TRBV5-4 NA CASSPEQGRYSPLHF TGTGCCAGCAGCCCTGAACAAGGGCGCTATTCACCCCTCCACTTT
TRBJ1-1 NA TRBV4-1 NA CASSQEASEVNTEAFF TGCGCCAGCAGCCAAGAGGCGTCGGAGGTGAACACTGAAGCTTTCTTT
TRBJ1-2 NA TRBV30 NA CAWPGGPYGYTF TGTGCCTGGCCCGGGGGGCCTTATGGCTACACCTTC
TRBJ2-5 NA TRBV30 NA CAWGGGGSQETQYF TGTGCCTGGGGCGGGGGCGGGTCGCAAGAGACCCAGTACTTC
TRBJ1-5 NA TRBV6-5 TRBD1 CASSPDRGPAQHF TGTGCCAGCAGCCCGGACAGGGGGCCGGCCCAGCATTTT
TRBJ1-4 NA TRBV30 TRBD1 CAWSLGTGVINEKLFF TGTGCCTGGTCCTTGGGGACAGGGGTAATTAATGAAAAACTGTTTTTT
TRBJ1-1 few TRBV6-1 NA CASTLAGATNTEAFF TGTGCCAGCACCCTCGCAGGGGCGACTAACACTGAAGCTTTCTTT
TRBJ1-2 NA TRBV4-3 NA CASSQDLEQNYGYTF TGCGCCAGCAGCCAAGACCTCGAACAGAACTATGGCTACACCTTC
TRBJ2-3 NA TRBV5-1 NA CASSSRQGTDTQYF TGCGCCAGCAGCTCCCGACAAGGAACAGATACGCAGTATTTT
TRBJ1-5 NA TRBV18 NA CASSPDRFQPQHF TGTGCCAGCTCCCCCGACAGATTTCAGCCCCAGCATTTT
TRBJ1-5 NA TRBV6-1 NA CASNDQPQHF TGTGCCAGCAATGATCAGCCCCAGCATTTT
TRBJ1-5 NA TRBV4-2 NA CASSHVPSNNQPQHF TGTGCCAGCAGCCATGTCCCGAGTAACAATCAGCCCCAGCATTTT
TRBJ1-3 NA TRBV2 TRBD1 CASSDRQGTGNTIYF TGTGCCAGCAGTGATAGACAGGGCACAGGAAACACCATATATTTT
TRBJ1-5 NA TRBV19 TRBD1 CASSVGQGGYSNQPQHF TGTGCCAGTAGCGTTGGACAGGGAGGTTATAGCAATCAGCCCCAGCATTTT
TRBJ2-1 NA TRBV6-5 TRBD2 CASSYGAGGSYNEQFF TGTGCCAGCAGTTACGGGGCGGGGGGATCCTACAATGAGCAGTTCTTC
TRBJ2-1 NA TRBV6-5 NA CASSGGRNNEQFF TGTGCCAGCAGTGGGGGACGGAACAATGAGCAGTTCTTC
TRBJ1-1 few TRBV4-1 TRBD1 CASSQMGQGNTEAFF TGCGCCAGCAGCCAGATGGGACAGGGGAACACTGAAGCTTTCTTT
TRBJ1-4 NA TRBV30 TRBD1 CAWDHRGNEKLFF TGTGCCTGGGACCACAGGGGGAATGAAAAACTGTTTTTT
TRBJ1-5 NA TRBV6-6 NA CASTKKRGGQPQHF TGTGCCAGCACCAAAAAGCGGGGCGGTCAGCCCCAGCATTTT
TRBJ1-2 NA TRBV18 TRBD1 CASSPAGTGSYGYAF TGTGCCAGCTCACCAGCCGGGACAGGGTCCTATGGCTACGCCTTC
TRBJ2-3 NA TRBV5-1 NA CASSLSRGGTDTQYF TGCGCCAGCAGCTTGTCCCGAGGAGGGACAGATACGCAGTATTTT
TRBJ1-4 NA TRBV4-1 TRBD1 CASSQTGQDDEKLFF TGCGCCAGCAGCCAGACGGGACAGGACGATGAAAAACTGTTTTTT
TRBJ2-7 NA TRBV29-1 NA CSVVYGTELREQYF TGCAGCGTTGTATACGGGACCGAGCTCCGGGAGCAGTACTTC
TRBJ2-3 once TRBV14 TRBD2 CASSPSSGGITDTQYF TGTGCCAGCAGCCCGTCTTCGGGGGGAATCACAGATACGCAGTATTTT
TRBJ2-3 NA TRBV18 TRBD2 CASSPLSGGATDTQYF TGTGCCAGCTCACCCCTCAGCGGGGGGGCAACAGATACGCAGTATTTT
TRBJ1-1 NA TRBV9 NA CASSVESNTEAFF TGTGCCAGCAGCGTAGAATCGAACACTGAAGCTTTCTTT
TRBJ2-5 few TRBV13 TRBD2 CASSPRLAGGQETQYF TGTGCCAGCAGCCCCCGACTAGCGGGGGGACAAGAGACCCAGTACTTC
TRBJ1-2 NA TRBV2 TRBD1 CASTLQGDYGYTF TGTGCCAGCACCTTACAGGGGGACTATGGCTACACCTTC
TRBJ1-2 once TRBV5-4 NA CASSLEAAQGGYGYTF TGTGCCAGCAGCTTGGAAGCAGCGCAGGGAGGTTATGGCTACACCTTC
TRBJ2-7 NA TRBV29-1 NA CSVATGDWYEQYF TGCAGCGTGGCCACAGGCGATTGGTACGAGCAGTACTTC